This T cell receptor (beta chain) came from a study of T cells expressing NK-cell markers. Reanalyzing the 5' RACE reads, TCRdb keeps one entry per CDR3 protein, without DNA. The table lists 350,000 to 450,000 distinct CDR3 sequences. Per the germline V gene, CDR1 is MNHEY and CDR2 is SVGAGI. This CDR3 contains 16 residues. The chain carries TRBV6-5 and TRBJ2-1; no DNA is available, so the TRBD2 call from TCRdb remains unchecked. The TCR comes from a man aged 18 to 69 in good health. Sequencing was carried out using blood T cells: a sorted CD56 or NKG2C T cell subset, CD4+ or CD8+ T cells, or bulk PBMC T cells (not recorded which). CDR3 residues: CASSPGLAGGPNEQFF.